This TCR beta chain derives from a study of cytomegalovirus exposure and HLA in healthy donors. The PCR made use of 60 Vbeta and 13 Jbeta primers. Sequenced by immunoSEQ multiplex PCR; TCRdb stores in-frame clones only, minus some. The table includes more than 95,000 clones, around four fifths detected once. This CDR3 has 16 residues. On this clone itself: Its matching antigen is unknown.

The study, taken as a whole, reports: Reports indicate that TCR beta sequences accurately predicted the HLA-A and HLA-B alleles of most subjects. Several of the most significant clusters appeared linked to common viral pathogens, based on a later analysis. In a later analysis, TCR beta V- and J-gene trimming was associated with a missense DCLRE1C variant.

The sequenced sample was PBMCs. The gene calls are TRBV21-1 and TRBJ1-5. TRBV21-1 is deemed a pseudogene. This TCR was recovered from a woman between 40 and 55 years old in good health and CMV-seropositive. CDR3: CASSKRRRVTNQPQHF. The CDR3 DNA reads as TGTGCCAGCAGCAAACGAAGGAGGGTAACCAATCAGCCCCAGCATTTT.